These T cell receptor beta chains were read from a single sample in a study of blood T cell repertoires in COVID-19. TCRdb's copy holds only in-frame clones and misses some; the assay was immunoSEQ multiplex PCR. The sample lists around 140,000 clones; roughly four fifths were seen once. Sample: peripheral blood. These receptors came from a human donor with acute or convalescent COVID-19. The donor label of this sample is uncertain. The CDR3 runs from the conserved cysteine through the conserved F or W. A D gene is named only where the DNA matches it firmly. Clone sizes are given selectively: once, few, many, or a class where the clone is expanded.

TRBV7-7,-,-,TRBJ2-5,CASSGISAQETQYF,TGTGCCAGCAGCGGTATCAGTGCACAAGAGACCCAGTACTTC
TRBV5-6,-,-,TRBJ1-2,CASSLEAYGYTF,TGTGCCAGCAGCTTGGAAGCCTATGGCTACACCTTC
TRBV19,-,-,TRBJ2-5,CASSIGRQGTQYF,TGTGCCAGTAGTATAGGGCGGCAAGGAACCCAGTACTTC
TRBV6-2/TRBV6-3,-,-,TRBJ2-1,CASSYPRVEQFF,TGTGCCAGCAGTTACCCTCGAGTCGAGCAGTTCTTC
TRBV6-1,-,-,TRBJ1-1,CASSEVLTEAFF,TGTGCCAGCAGTGAAGTCCTTACTGAAGCTTTCTTT
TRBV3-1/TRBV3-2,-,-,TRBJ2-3,CASSVQGVSTDTQYF,TGTGCCAGCAGCGTACAAGGGGTTAGCACAGATACGCAGTATTTT
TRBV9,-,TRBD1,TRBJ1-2,CASSVARGPYGYTF,TGTGCCAGCAGCGTAGCCAGGGGGCCCTATGGCTACACCTTC
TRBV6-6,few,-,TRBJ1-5,CASSNPRQPQHF,TGTGCCAGCAGTAACCCGAGGCAGCCCCAGCATTTT
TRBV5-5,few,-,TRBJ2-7,CASSFSHKAYEQYF,TGTGCCAGCAGCTTCTCACACAAAGCCTACGAGCAGTACTTC
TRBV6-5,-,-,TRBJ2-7,CASKTGTISYEQYF,TGTGCCAGCAAAACAGGGACAATCTCATACGAGCAGTACTTC
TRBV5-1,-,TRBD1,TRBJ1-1,CASSFYSLGQGANEAFF,TGCGCCAGCAGCTTCTATTCACTTGGACAGGGGGCGAATGAAGCTTTCTTT
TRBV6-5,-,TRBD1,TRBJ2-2,CASIAQGDTGELFF,TGTGCCAGCATCGCCCAGGGGGACACCGGGGAGCTGTTTTTT
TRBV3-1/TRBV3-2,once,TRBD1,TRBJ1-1,CASSPRGRTEAFF,TGTGCCAGCAGCCCCAGGGGGCGGACTGAAGCTTTCTTT
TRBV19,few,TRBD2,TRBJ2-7,CASSLAGGRVVEQYF,TGTGCCAGTAGTCTGGCGGGGGGGCGAGTCGTCGAGCAGTACTTC
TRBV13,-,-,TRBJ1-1,CASSPPGGAGTEAFF,TGTGCCAGCAGCCCACCTGGGGGGGCGGGCACTGAAGCTTTCTTT
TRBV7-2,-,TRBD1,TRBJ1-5,CASSLDRGGNNQPQHF,TGTGCCAGCAGCTTAGACAGGGGCGGGAACAATCAGCCCCAGCATTTT
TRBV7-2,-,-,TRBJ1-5,CASSLDRGFNQPQHF,TGTGCCAGCAGCTTAGATAGAGGATTCAATCAGCCCCAGCATTTT
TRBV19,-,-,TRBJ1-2,CASSIGTGLGGYTF,TGTGCCAGTAGTATTGGTACAGGGCTCGGGGGCTACACCTTC
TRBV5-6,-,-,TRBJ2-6,CASRRGGSGANVLTF,TGTGCCAGCAGAAGAGGGGGCTCTGGGGCCAACGTCCTGACTTTC
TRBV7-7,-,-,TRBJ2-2,CASSLSGAGELFF,TGTGCCAGCAGCTTATCCGGGGCCGGGGAGCTGTTTTTT
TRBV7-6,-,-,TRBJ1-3,CASSLLRGYGNTIYF,TGTGCCAGCAGCCTATTAAGAGGTTATGGAAACACCATATATTTT
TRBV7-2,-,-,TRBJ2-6,CASSFIQISGANVLTF,TGTGCCAGCAGCTTTATACAGATCTCTGGGGCCAACGTCCTGACTTTC
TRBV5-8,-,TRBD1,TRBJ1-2,CASSFSTGPLGGYTF,TGTGCCAGCAGCTTTTCGACAGGGCCATTAGGAGGCTACACCTTC
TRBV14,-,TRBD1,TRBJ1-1,CASSQGTGRNTEAFF,TGTGCCAGCAGCCAAGGGACAGGGCGGAACACTGAAGCTTTCTTT
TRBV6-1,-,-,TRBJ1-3,CASSDHRANSNTIYF,TGTGCCAGCAGTGATCACAGGGCAAATTCGAACACCATATATTTT
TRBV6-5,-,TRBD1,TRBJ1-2,CASSYRQGEHYGYTF,TGTGCCAGCAGTTACAGACAGGGTGAACACTATGGCTACACCTTC
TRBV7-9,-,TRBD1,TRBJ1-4,CASSPGTGGASEKLFF,TGTGCCAGCAGCCCCGGGACAGGGGGCGCGAGTGAAAAACTGTTTTTT
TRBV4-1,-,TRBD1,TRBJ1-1,CASSQAPGTGVWTEAFF,TGCGCCAGCAGCCAAGCACCCGGGACAGGGGTGTGGACTGAAGCTTTCTTT